Given below is one T cell receptor beta chain in context. Its cognate antigen has yet to be identified. The input lacks base qualities; no much larger clone sits a single base away. This record belongs to a study of blood T cell repertoires in COVID-19 (dated by TCRdb to 2020 to 2021). Some background on the complete study: Collaborator samples came from the United States, Italy and Spain and covered acute and convalescent phases of COVID-19. The repertoires were made available in a free public database intended to serve as a resource for research on the immune response to SARS-CoV-2. Where HLA class I and class II types were available, the types were taken from metadata supplied by the sample provider, not from assay-based typing. Nearly every sample came with metadata listing a de-identified subject ID, COVID-19 status, age in years and sex. The prospective study material was composed of cDNA or gDNA derived from T cells, B-cell-depleted T cells, or PBMCs. Samples were obtained from the ongoing ImmuneRACE study (first 160 participants) and from some 1,200 subjects provided by 6 global collaborators. Deeply sampled blood TCRbeta repertoires from subjects exposed to, actively infected with, or recovered from COVID-19 were included in the dataset.

Collaborating institutions collected whole blood in K2EDTA tubes following their own protocols. For TCRbeta analysis, collaborators shipped samples as frozen whole blood, isolated PBMCs, or DNA extracted from either of those sample types. CDR1 is given as LGHNA and CDR2 as YNFKEQ, both from the germline V gene. The germline V and J ends show losses of 3 bases and 2 bases respectively, and no gene match explains 7 bases of the junction. Taken from cysteine to phenylalanine, the CDR3 has 16 residues. Of the read, only the CDR3 DNA is kept; its 48 bases are in frame from base 1. TCRbeta CDR3 regions were amplified from genomic DNA by means of the immunoSEQ Assay, a bias-controlled multiplex PCR. The source study handled its data this way. Nucleated cell counts per sample were estimated from amplification of reference gene primers within the assay. Sequence reads were collapsed and filtered to measure the absolute abundance of every unique TCRbeta CDR3 rearrangement. For each sample, productive Simpson clonality was calculated as the square root of Simpson's diversity index over productive rearrangements. This immuneACCESS table, as held by TCRdb, lists in-frame sequences with V and J called but not all clones. Of the missing ones, under half trace to an unresolved V gene in checked studies; the others have no known cause. V and J calls plus clone size are reproduced from that table; the DNA served to infer D and trimming. Recorded for this sample are some 29,000 clones; roughly nine tenths of them occurred a single time. The leading ten clones occupy around 3.5% of the sample.

Summary of the overall study and its limitations: The amount of clinical and demographic metadata varied by source and participant and was provided uncurated.

The receptor was derived from a human donor in a cohort sampled during active COVID-19. The sequence is built from TRBV4-2 and TRBJ2-3, and 8 bases in between align with TRBD2. Sequencing was carried out using peripheral blood. The sequenced DNA: TGTGCCAGCAGCCAGGGCCGGGGGGGCGCCACAGATACGCAGTATTTT. Translated, it gives CASSQGRGGATDTQYF.